This TCR beta chain is from a study of blood T cell repertoires in COVID-19. On the study more broadly: Specimens from acute and convalescent COVID-19 originated in the United States, Italy and Spain. T cells, B-cell-depleted T cells, or PBMCs provided the cDNA or gDNA that served as material.

This CDR3 spans 15 amino acids. CDR1 is SEHNR and CDR2 is FQNEAQ in the germline V gene (reference sequence). V was cut by 5 bases and J by 1 base, with 12 bases left in between. Original handling: Amplifying reference gene primers gave estimates of nucleated cell counts. Sequenced by immunoSEQ multiplex PCR; TCRdb stores in-frame clones only, minus some. V, J and clone size derive from that table, while D and trimming were established from the DNA sequence. Found here are nearly 300,000 clones, around 88% of them singletons; the top ten hold more than 6.5%. This sequence joins TRBV7-9 and TRBJ1-3; D gene ambiguous. Sequences were obtained from peripheral blood. The TCR was taken from a woman aged 25 to 39 who had recovered from COVID-19. Here the CDR3 DNA reads TGTGCCAGCAGCACTTCACGTCATTCTGGAAACACCATATATTTT. This codes for CASSTSRHSGNTIYF. Supplemented by reference TRBV7-9 and TRBJ1-3, the full variable domain reads DTGVSQNPRHKITKRGQNVTFRCDPISEHNRLYWYRQTLGQGPEFLTYFQNEAQLEKSRLLSDRFSAERPKGSFSTLEIQRTEQGDSAMYLCASSTSRHSGNTIYFGEGSWLTVV.